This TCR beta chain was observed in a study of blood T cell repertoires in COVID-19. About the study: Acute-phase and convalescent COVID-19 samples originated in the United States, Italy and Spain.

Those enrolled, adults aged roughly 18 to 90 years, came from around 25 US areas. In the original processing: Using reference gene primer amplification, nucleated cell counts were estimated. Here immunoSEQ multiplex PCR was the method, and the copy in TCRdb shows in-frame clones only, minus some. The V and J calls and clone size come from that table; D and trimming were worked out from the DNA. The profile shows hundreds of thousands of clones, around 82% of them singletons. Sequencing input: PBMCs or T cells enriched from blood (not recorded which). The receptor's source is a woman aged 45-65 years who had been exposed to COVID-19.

CDR3 nucleotides: TGTGCCAGCAGCCAAGATAGACTAGCGGAAAACACCGGGGAGCTGTTTTTT. It translates to CASSQDRLAENTGELFF. This chain joins TRBV3-1 (or the pseudogene TRBV3-2) and TRBJ2-2; 9 bases are shared with TRBD2. The germline gives CDR1 LGHDT, CDR2 YNNKEL (reference sequence). This CDR3 has 17 residues. Unmatched junction bases numbered 4, after V lost 0 bases and J lost 2 bases.